A single sample gave rise to the 14 T cell receptor beta chains below, sequenced in a study of T cell responses to AZD1222 COVID-19 vaccine. Repertoires were generated with immunoSEQ multiplex PCR, while TCRdb's copy carries only in-frame clones and drops some. The top ten clones hold almost 4.5% of a sample with fewer than 150,000 clones, under 90% of them seen once. The sequences come from peripheral blood, collected on day 0 of AZD1222 vaccination. The receptors were sampled from an adult in good health.

This clone occurred a few times. This chain uses TRBV6-1 with TRBJ1-1; possibly TRBD1 for D (6 bases). The CDR3 loop spans 13 amino acids. The V gene's germline CDR1 is MNHNS and CDR2 SASEGT. Trimming stripped 3 bases from V and 4 bases from J, with 9 bases between. CDR3 region: CASSERGITEAFF. In nucleotides, the CDR3 is TGTGCCAGCAGTGAGAGGGGGATCACTGAAGCTTTCTTT.

The chain carries TRBV2 and TRBJ2-1, with a possible D match to TRBD2 (5 bases). The CDR3 consists of 13 residues. Trimming pared 9 bases from V and 9 bases from J, leaving 18 bases between. CDR1 and CDR2 (germline): SNHLY, FYNNEI. The CDR3 loop is CASLRLGLGEQFF. As DNA, the CDR3 is TGTGCCAGTCTGAGGCTAGGACTTGGTGAGCAGTTCTTC.

The chain carries TRBV5-5 and TRBJ2-3, with TRBD2 matching over 7 bases. CDR3 length: 13 residues. With 4 bases clipped from V and 9 bases from J, the junction kept 8 bases outside the gene matches. From germline, CDR1 is SGHKS and CDR2 YYEKEE (reference sequence). The CDR3 nucleotides are TGTGCCAGCAGCCGCCTTGGTAGCGGGACGCAGTATTTT. The encoded protein is CASSRLGSGTQYF.

The chain couples TRBV25-1 to TRBJ1-4; D is possibly TRBD1 (5 bases). The CDR3 has 15 residues. Germline V gives CDR1 MGHDK, CDR2 SYGVNS. Trimming removed 3 bases from V and 5 bases from J, with 13 bases in between. The CDR3 DNA is TGTGCCAGCAGTGATACCCGGGACGGAAATGAAAAACTGTTTTTT. This encodes CASSDTRDGNEKLFF.

V is TRBV11-2 and J is TRBJ2-7, with 9 bases that match TRBD1. V gave up 4 bases and J gave up 0 bases; unmatched junction bases: 7. The CDR3 sequence is 16 residues long. The germline gives CDR1 SGHAT, CDR2 FQNNGV. CDR3 sequence: CASSSLPGQGSYEQYF. CDR3 DNA: TGTGCCAGCAGCTCGCTCCCGGGACAGGGCTCCTACGAGCAGTACTTC.

The chain joins TRBV28 to TRBJ1-1; possible D gene TRBD1, 5 bases. CDR1 and CDR2 from the germline V gene are MDHEN and SYDVKM. Trimming removed 6 bases at V and 0 bases at J, with 14 bases between. The CDR3 extends over 15 amino acids. The DNA of the CDR3 is TGTGCCAGCAGGAAAATACAGGTCTTGAACACTGAAGCTTTCTTT. This codes for CASRKIQVLNTEAFF.

The chain carries TRBV5-1 and TRBJ1-1; possible D gene TRBD1, 6 bases. Trimming took off 4 bases at V and 4 bases at J, with 17 bases between the two ends. The CDR3 totals 15 residues. The germline gives CDR1 SGHRS, CDR2 YFSETQ. The CDR3 reads CASSPRRVRGTEAFF. DNA for the CDR3: TGCGCCAGCAGCCCCAGGCGGGTCAGGGGCACTGAAGCTTTCTTT.

This clone appeared once. The chain joins TRBV5-1 to TRBJ2-1; 12 nucleotides align to TRBD2. This CDR3 spans 14 amino acids. J lost 7 bases, V lost 4 bases, and 3 bases had no gene match. Germline CDR1 is SGHRS and CDR2 is YFSETQ. CDR3 sequence reads: CASSQTSGSNEQFF. The CDR3 DNA sequence: TGCGCCAGCAGCCAGACTAGCGGGAGTAATGAGCAGTTCTTC.

The chain has TRBV10-3 and TRBJ1-5, with D possibly being TRBD1 (6 bases). Germline V gene sequence: CDR1 ENHRY, CDR2 SYGVKD. V lost 4 bases and J 0 bases, leaving 13 bases between the germline ends. The CDR3 consists of 16 residues. The CDR3 reads CAISGGYRDSNQPQHF. The DNA of the CDR3 is TGTGCCATCAGTGGCGGATACAGGGATAGCAATCAGCCCCAGCATTTT.

The gene calls are TRBV27 and TRBJ2-7, with 10 bases that match TRBD2. The germline CDR1 and CDR2 sequences are MNHEY and SMNVEV (reference sequence). CDR3 size: 15 residues. The ends lost 2 bases at V and 3 bases at J; junction bases unmatched: 4. The CDR3 region has the DNA TGTGCCAGCAGTTTAGTGAGCGGGGGGGGCTACGAGCAGTACTTC. Its protein is CASSLVSGGGYEQYF.

In this sample, this clone turned up once. V gene TRBV5-4 combines with J gene TRBJ2-1; D may be TRBD2 (6 bases). The CDR3 consists of 14 residues. CDR1 SGHNT and CDR2 YYREEE come from the germline V gene (reference sequence). The V end lost 4 bases, the J end lost 5 bases, and 13 bases lay between the germline ends. The CDR3 bases are TGTGCCAGCAGCCCGGGACTGGTAAACAATGAGCAGTTCTTC. Encoded protein: CASSPGLVNNEQFF.

The chain recombines TRBV7-8 with TRBJ1-1; a possible D gene is TRBD1 (5 bases). The germline V gene has CDR1 SGHVS and CDR2 FQNEAQ. CDR3 length equals 15 residues. The V and J ends lost 5 bases and 0 bases respectively, with 13 bases between them. The CDR3 region is CASSVRGRVNTEAFF. CDR3 bases: TGTGCCAGCAGCGTAAGGGGCAGAGTGAACACTGAAGCTTTCTTT. Full variable domain (missing parts from reference TRBV7-8 and TRBJ1-1): GAGVSQSPRYKVAKRGQDVALRCDPISGHVSLFWYQQALGQGPEFLTYFQNEAQLDKSGLPSDRFFAERPEGSVSTLKIQRTQQEDSAVYLCASSVRGRVNTEAFFGQGTRLTVV.

This chain uses TRBV2 with TRBJ2-3, with TRBD2 matching 7 bases. The CDR3 has 13 residues. Trimming at V came to 10 bases and at J to 0 bases, leaving 4 bases not matched to a gene. Germline V gene lookup returns CDR1 SNHLY and CDR2 FYNNEI. CDR3: CATQRESTDTQYF. The CDR3 DNA is TGTGCCACCCAGCGGGAAAGCACAGATACGCAGTATTTT.

V and J are TRBV11-3 and TRBJ1-1; weak D call: TRBD1 (6 bases). Trimming took 4 bases from V and 3 from J, leaving 9 bases between them. Germline assignment: CDR1 SGHNT and CDR2 YENEEA. This CDR3 comprises 13 residues. The CDR3 nucleotides are TGTGCCAGCAGCTCGGACAGAGACACTGAAGCTTTCTTT. It translates to CASSSDRDTEAFF.